These 28 T cell receptor beta chains originate from one sample sequenced in a study of post-analysis software for immune sequencing data. General study findings and limits: About five TRBV segments were more frequent in patients than controls; TRBV5-6, TRBV5-1 and TRBV20-1 belonged to this group.

Each TCR beta cDNA library carried unique molecular identifiers. One entry per CDR3 protein results from TCRdb running MiXCR on the PCR reads. The sample holds around 400,000 distinct CDR3 sequences, roughly 36% seen once. No antigen is known for these receptors. Sequenced: blood. These receptors originate from a girl aged 5-17 years with multiple sclerosis.

This chain links TRBV3-1 with TRBJ1-2; D is uncertain. Germline-derived CDR1 and CDR2 are LGHDT and YNNKEL (reference sequence). V was clipped by 4 bases and J by 7 bases, with 13 bases between them. The CDR3 covers 13 residues. The CDR3 region has the DNA TGTGCCAGCAGCCCTCGAGAGTTTTCTGGCTACACCTTC. Encoded protein: CASSPREFSGYTF.

In this sample, this clonotype turned up a few times. The CDR3 loop is CASSREGPNTEAFF. The CDR3 coding sequence is TGTGCCAGCAGCCGGGAGGGCCCGAACACTGAAGCTTTCTTT. The chain joins TRBV7-2 to TRBJ1-1, with D hard to call. V lost 5 bases to trimming and J lost 1 base, with 11 bases between them. Germline V gene lookup returns CDR1 SGHTA and CDR2 FQGNSA. This CDR3 is built from 14 residues.

This clonotype was seen more than once but under ten times. This may arise from a read error, as a much more abundant clone is one base away. The V gene is TRBV10-2, the J gene TRBJ2-5; D unresolved. Germline values: CDR1 WSHSY, CDR2 SAAADI. Trimming removed 8 bases from V and 11 bases from J, with 15 bases in between. This CDR3 contains 11 residues. The CDR3 nucleotides are TGCGCCAGCGTTCATAGGGATGAGCAGTACTTC. This encodes CASVHRDEQYF.

This chain links TRBV7-9 with TRBJ2-7, with D perhaps TRBD1 (6 bases). V was pared by 6 bases and J by 5 bases, with 20 bases between. Germline V gene data show CDR1 as SEHNR and CDR2 as FQNEAQ (reference sequence). This CDR3 has 15 residues. The CDR3 here is CASSNRVSTGDEQYF. The CDR3, as DNA: TGTGCCAGCAGTAACAGGGTGAGCACAGGCGACGAGCAGTACTTC.

This chain links TRBV3-1 with TRBJ2-3, with 10 bases matching TRBD2. J lost 2 bases, V lost 1 base, and 12 bases had no gene match. The CDR3 is 19 residues long. The germline V gene encodes CDR1 LGHDT and CDR2 YNNKEL (reference sequence). DNA for the CDR3: TGTGCCAGCAGCCAAGTACCCGTGGGACTAGCGCGAATCACAGATACGCAGTATTTT. This sequence encodes CASSQVPVGLARITDTQYF.

The CDR3 protein is CASSLTGTGTHSNQPQHF. The CDR3, as DNA: TGTGCCAGCAGCTTAACCGGGACAGGGACCCATAGCAATCAGCCCCAGCATTTT. The gene calls are TRBV7-2 and TRBJ1-5; TRBD1 matches at 9 bases. This CDR3 contains 18 residues. J gave up 0 bases and V 2 bases, and 8 bases lay outside the gene matches. Germline assignment: CDR1 SGHTA and CDR2 FQGNSA.

The CDR3 nucleotides read TGTGCCAGCAGCAAACGCGGGACAGGGTCTTCAGATACGCAGTATTTT. Translating it yields CASSKRGTGSSDTQYF. The chain recombines TRBV7-9 with TRBJ2-3; 9 bases are shared with TRBD1. This CDR3 comprises 16 residues. The V gene's germline CDR1 is SEHNR and CDR2 FQNEAQ (reference sequence). With V trimmed by 5 bases and J by 4 bases, 10 bases remained unmatched.

The chain has TRBV12-3 or TRBV12-4 and TRBJ1-4, with 7 bases matching TRBD1. With V trimmed by 6 bases and J by 7 bases, 11 bases remained unmatched. The CDR3 is 15 amino acids. CDR3 sequence: CASSPGTAEGEKLFF. The CDR3 DNA follows: TGTGCCAGCAGCCCTGGGACAGCTGAAGGTGAAAAACTGTTTTTT.

The J gene is TRBJ1-1, the V gene TRBV11-2; D might be TRBD1 (5 bases). CDR3 length equals 14 residues. Germline loops: CDR1 SGHAT, CDR2 FQNNGV. Trimming stripped 5 bases from V and 5 bases from J, with 15 bases between. The CDR3 DNA follows: TGTGCCAGCAGCCTAGGGGAGGGAGGAACTGAAGCTTTCTTT. This translates into CASSLGEGGTEAFF.

V and J are TRBV10-3 and TRBJ2-7, with 11 positions matching TRBD1. Germline values: CDR1 ENHRY, CDR2 SYGVKD. J was trimmed by 3 bases and V by 3 bases; bases with no gene match: 4. The CDR3 loop spans 15 amino acids. The DNA for the CDR3 is TGTGCCATCAGTGAAGGTGGGACAGGGGGCTACGAGCAGTACTTC. Its translation: CAISEGGTGGYEQYF.

V gene TRBV7-2 combines with J gene TRBJ2-7, with no clear D. The assigned J gene may be wrong: the sequence end matches TRBJ2-5 better. This CDR3 has 14 amino acids. The germline CDR1 and CDR2 sequences are SGHTA and FQGNSA. The CDR3 here is CASSLAGPKETQYF. CDR3 bases: TGTGCCAGCAGCTTAGCGGGCCCCAAAGAGACCCAGTACTTC.

This clonotype came up once. The germline gene is not matched at one end of the junction; a read error may be the cause. The chain recombines TRBV7-9 with TRBJ2-1; 10 nucleotides line up with TRBD1. The CDR3 contains 15 residues. CDR1 is SEHNR, CDR2 FQNEAQ, per germline (reference sequence). CDR3 amino acids: CASSPDRGLHNGQFF. The CDR3, as DNA: TGTGCCAGCAGCCCCGACAGGGGGCTCCACAATGGGCAGTTCTTC.

The J gene is TRBJ2-7, the V gene TRBV12-3 or TRBV12-4, with D uncertain. The CDR3 has 13 residues. V was cut by 3 bases and J by 7 bases, with 13 bases left in between. The CDR3 is CASSLAFWEEQYF. CDR3 coding DNA: TGTGCCAGCAGTTTGGCCTTTTGGGAAGAGCAGTACTTC.

A few counts support this clonotype. The chain carries TRBV12-3 or TRBV12-4 and TRBJ1-1; possible D gene TRBD1, 5 bases. The CDR3 consists of 16 residues. V gave up 7 bases and J gave up 0 bases, with 18 bases separating them. The DNA for the CDR3 is TGTGCCAGCACCCCTCAATGGGGGACCCTGAACACTGAAGCTTTCTTT. It specifies CASTPQWGTLNTEAFF.

The CDR3 coding sequence is TGTGCCAGCAGTTTAATTTCGGGGATACGGGATACGCAGTATTTT. Its protein is CASSLISGIRDTQYF. This sequence joins TRBV12-3 or TRBV12-4 and TRBJ2-3; D may be TRBD2 (5 bases). The CDR3 consists of 15 residues. Trimming cost V 2 bases and J 6 bases, with 15 bases left between them.

The chain carries TRBV6-5 and TRBJ1-2, with D unresolved. This CDR3 region has 14 residues. Looked up from germline, CDR1 is MNHEY and CDR2 is SVGAGI. The V end lost 1 base, the J end lost 10 bases, and 16 bases lay between the germline ends. CDR3 amino acids: CASSYLRAGRVYTF. The CDR3 DNA follows: TGTGCCAGCAGTTACTTGCGCGCCGGTCGGGTCTACACCTTC.

This clonotype was seen a few times. The V and J genes are TRBV12-3 or TRBV12-4 and TRBJ1-2; D gene ambiguous. The CDR3 sequence is 14 residues long. The V gene lost 4 bases and the J gene lost 8 bases, with 17 bases spanning the gap. CDR3 in amino acids: CASSSELPSTGYTF. The CDR3 nucleotides are TGTGCCAGCAGTTCTGAATTACCATCAACCGGCTACACCTTC.

This clonotype appeared a few times. This sequence joins TRBV5-1 and TRBJ2-3, with TRBD2 identical over 14 bases. CDR3 size: 16 residues. Per the germline V gene, CDR1 is SGHRS and CDR2 is YFSETQ. The ends lost 4 bases at V and 5 bases at J; junction bases unmatched: 6. CDR3 sequence: CASSPRLAGGRDTQYF. The CDR3 coding sequence is TGCGCCAGCAGCCCAAGACTAGCGGGGGGGCGAGATACGCAGTATTTT.

This clonotype was recorded a few times. The germline gene is not matched at one end of the junction; a read error may be the cause. The chain couples TRBV12-3 or TRBV12-4 to TRBJ2-3; perhaps TRBD1 as D (6 bases). This CDR3 region has 14 residues. Here the CDR3 DNA reads TGTGCCGGCAGCCTTGCAGGGGCTCAGGATACGCAGTATTTT. Protein: CAGSLAGAQDTQYF.

The genes are TRBV12-3 or TRBV12-4 and TRBJ2-5; D perhaps matches TRBD1 (5 bases). Trimming took off 3 bases at V and 3 bases at J, with 8 bases between the two ends. CDR3 length: 13 amino acids. The CDR3 DNA follows: TGTGCCAGCAGTTTTGACAGTGAAGAGACCCAGTACTTC. Its translation: CASSFDSEETQYF.

The rearrangement links TRBV3-1 to TRBJ1-1; 7 bases line up with TRBD1. The germline V gene has CDR1 LGHDT and CDR2 YNNKEL (reference sequence). The CDR3 has 14 amino acids. V lost 6 bases to trimming and J lost 6 bases; unmatched junction nucleotides: 10. CDR3 DNA sequence: TGTGCCAGCAGAAACCAGACAGGGATCTCTGAAGCTTTCTTT. Its protein product is CASRNQTGISEAFF.

This clonotype was found many times. V usage is TRBV11-2 and J usage is TRBJ2-4, with 7 bases that match TRBD1. The CDR3 covers 14 residues. Germline CDR1 and CDR2: SGHAT and FQNNGV. Trimming took 4 bases from V and 3 from J; bases not matched to a gene: 3. The CDR3 here is CASSSTGHKNIQYF. CDR3 nucleotides: TGTGCCAGCAGCTCGACAGGGCACAAAAACATTCAGTACTTC.

This clonotype came up many times. The CDR3 loop is CASSQGLLFGPTDTQYF. CDR3 bases: TGCGCCAGCAGCCAAGGCTTACTGTTCGGGCCGACAGATACGCAGTATTTT. This chain joins TRBV4-1 and TRBJ2-3; the D is unclear. The CDR3 consists of 17 residues. V was cut by 1 base and J by 3 bases, with 17 bases left in between. The germline gives CDR1 MGHRA, CDR2 YSYEKL.

The J gene is TRBJ2-7, the V gene TRBV6-1; D perhaps matches TRBD1 (6 bases). The germline gives CDR1 MNHNS, CDR2 SASEGT. Trimming pared 6 bases from V and 0 bases from J, leaving 12 bases between. CDR3 length: 14 amino acids. The CDR3 region is CASSGQLGSYEQYF. The CDR3, as DNA: TGTGCCAGCAGCGGACAGTTGGGCTCCTACGAGCAGTACTTC.

This chain joins TRBV5-1 and TRBJ2-7; TRBD1 might be the D (5 bases). V lost 4 bases and J 7 bases, leaving 18 bases between the germline ends. This CDR3 is 14 amino acids long. The germline CDR1 and CDR2 sequences are SGHRS and YFSETQ. The CDR3 coding sequence is TGCGCCAGCAGCGCCAGGGCTTCCTACAATGAGCAGTACTTC. Translated, it gives CASSARASYNEQYF.

In its sample, this clonotype was seen once. The chain joins TRBV3-1 to TRBJ1-2; 7 positions match TRBD1. Trimming removed 0 bases from V and 2 bases from J; junction bases left unmatched: 3. This CDR3 contains 15 residues. Germline V gives CDR1 LGHDT, CDR2 YNNKEL (reference sequence). CDR3 protein: CASSQERGPNYGYTF. CDR3 coding DNA: TGTGCCAGCAGCCAAGAAAGGGGGCCCAACTATGGCTACACCTTC.

In this sample, this clonotype turned up a few times. Germline and junction disagree at one end, which may indicate a read error. The genes are TRBV11-2 and TRBJ2-5; D possibly corresponds to TRBD1 (6 bases). The germline gives CDR1 SGHAT, CDR2 FQNNGV. The CDR3 is made up of 15 amino acids. This chain's CDR3 is CASSVDTGYGETQYF. DNA of the CDR3: TGTGCCAGCAGCGTAGATACAGGGTACGGAGAGACCCAGTACTTC. The variable domain in full, completed from reference TRBV11-2 and TRBJ2-5, reads EAGVAQSPRYKIIEKRQSVAFWCNPISGHATLYWYQQILGQGPKLLIQFQNNGVVDDSQLPKDRFSAERLKGVDSTLKIQPAKLEDSAVYLCASSVDTGYGETQYFGPGTRLLVL.

There are a few counts of this clonotype. The chain carries TRBV25-1 and TRBJ1-2; D is undetermined. Germline V CDR1 and CDR2: MGHDK, SYGVNS. Trimming cost V 6 bases and J 5 bases, with 10 bases left between them. There are 12 residues in the CDR3. CDR3 residues: CASSRADYGYTF. The CDR3 DNA sequence: TGTGCCAGCAGCCGAGCGGATTATGGCTACACCTTC.